Listed below are T cell receptor beta chains from one sample, sequenced in a study of control samples from healthy donors and cancer patients. Profiling relied on immunoSEQ multiplex PCR, and the TCRdb table lists in-frame clones only, not all of them. Of 82,000 or so clones listed, roughly 93% are singletons. Sample: blood. These receptors were collected from a woman aged 18-29 years in good health. The CDR3 runs from the conserved cysteine through the conserved F or W. The D gene is left open where the match is weak. A clone size is listed for some rows: how often the clone was seen (once, few, many), or a class if it is expanded.

clone_size j_call v_call d_call cdr3_aa cdr3_nt
. TRBJ1-2 TRBV29-1 . CSVEWTRNSYGYTF TGCAGCGTTGAATGGACCCGTAACAGCTATGGCTACACCTTC
. TRBJ2-2 TRBV9 TRBD2 CASSVATSGNTGELFF TGTGCCAGCAGCGTGGCGACTAGCGGGAACACCGGGGAGCTGTTTTTT
. TRBJ2-7 TRBV6-5 TRBD1 CASSRPGQGIYEQYF TGTGCCAGCAGTAGACCGGGACAGGGGATTTACGAGCAGTACTTC
. TRBJ2-1 TRBV2 TRBD2 CASSDDGLAGGANSYNEQFF TGTGCCAGCAGTGACGACGGACTAGCGGGAGGGGCGAACTCCTACAATGAGCAGTTCTTC
. TRBJ2-7 TRBV27 . CARHFQPGGTSYSYEQYF TGTGCCCGACATTTTCAACCTGGCGGGACATCCTACTCCTACGAGCAGTACTTC
. TRBJ2-1 TRBV27 TRBD2 CASSYLTSGKENEQFF TGTGCCAGCAGTTACCTGACTAGCGGGAAGGAAAATGAGCAGTTCTTC
. TRBJ2-1 TRBV3-1/TRBV3-2 TRBD1 CASSQEGTGPHNEQFF TGTGCCAGCAGCCAAGAAGGGACAGGGCCCCACAATGAGCAGTTCTTC
. TRBJ1-4 TRBV3-1/TRBV3-2 . CASSQRGSNEKLFF TGTGCCAGCAGCCAAAGGGGATCCAATGAAAAACTGTTTTTT
. TRBJ1-1 TRBV28 . CASSSLSSGSEAFF TGTGCCAGCAGTTCCCTCTCTTCAGGGTCCGAAGCTTTCTTT
. TRBJ2-1 TRBV9 TRBD2 CASSPSTSGGAYEQFF TGTGCCAGCAGCCCATCGACTAGCGGGGGGGCCTATGAGCAGTTCTTC
. TRBJ2-1 TRBV10-1 . CASTDRLGANEQFF TGCGCCAGCACCGACCGGTTAGGGGCCAATGAGCAGTTCTTC
. TRBJ2-7 TRBV27 . CASSLGLTSGEQYF TGTGCCAGCAGTTTGGGACTTACCTCCGGCGAGCAGTACTTC
. TRBJ2-7 TRBV27 TRBD1 CASSFQVGTGSPYEQYF TGTGCCAGCAGTTTCCAAGTTGGGACAGGGTCCCCCTACGAGCAGTACTTC
. TRBJ2-1 TRBV10-3 . CAISESRGVTYNEQFF TGTGCCATCAGTGAATCTCGGGGTGTCACCTACAATGAGCAGTTCTTC
. TRBJ2-3 TRBV27 TRBD1 CASSPGTGLTDTQYF TGTGCCAGCAGTCCCGGGACAGGGTTGACAGATACGCAGTATTTT
. TRBJ2-3 TRBV5-1 TRBD2 CASSLAGTRGVLSTDTQYF TGCGCCAGCAGCTTGGCCGGGACTAGAGGGGTCTTAAGCACAGATACGCAGTATTTT
. TRBJ2-7 TRBV24-1 . CATSPPPAFGILEQYF TGTGCCACCAGTCCTCCACCCGCCTTTGGGATTTTGGAGCAGTACTTC
. TRBJ2-7 TRBV9 TRBD1 CASSVAGGANEQYF TGTGCCAGCAGCGTAGCAGGGGGCGCCAACGAGCAGTACTTC
. TRBJ2-5 TRBV28 . CASRRGAGETQYF TGTGCCAGCAGACGGGGGGCCGGAGAGACCCAGTACTTC
. TRBJ2-5 TRBV4-2 . CASSQDRGQGETQYF TGTGCCAGCAGCCAAGACAGGGGCCAGGGAGAGACCCAGTACTTC
. TRBJ1-5 TRBV3-1/TRBV3-2 . CASSRRRHRVQPQHF TGTGCCAGCAGCCGAAGGCGACACAGGGTTCAGCCCCAGCATTTT
. TRBJ1-5 TRBV28 TRBD1 CASSLWLGQGGNQPQHF TGTGCCAGCAGTTTATGGCTTGGACAGGGGGGCAATCAGCCCCAGCATTTT
once TRBJ2-5 TRBV19 . CASSRGLGQETQYF TGTGCCAGTAGTCGGGGACTCGGACAAGAGACCCAGTACTTC
. TRBJ1-2 TRBV28 . CASSYHGAPNGYTF TGTGCCAGCAGTTACCATGGGGCCCCGAATGGCTACACCTTC
. TRBJ2-6 TRBV13 TRBD1 CASSSPTGGTSLAWANVLTF TGTGCCAGCAGCTCACCAACAGGGGGAACTAGCCTTGCATGGGCCAACGTCCTGACTTTC
once TRBJ2-5 TRBV6-6 . CASSYSISQETQYF TGTGCCAGCAGTTACTCGATATCACAAGAGACCCAGTACTTC
. TRBJ2-1 TRBV5-1 . CASSLATGAYNEQFF TGCGCCAGCAGCTTGGCTACAGGCGCCTACAATGAGCAGTTCTTC
. TRBJ2-2 TRBV6-5 . CASRRGGQGGELFF TGTGCCAGCAGGAGGGGGGGGCAAGGCGGGGAGCTGTTTTTT
. TRBJ2-7 TRBV27 . CASNPSSRTYEQYF TGTGCCAGCAACCCCAGTTCCAGGACCTACGAGCAGTACTTC
. TRBJ1-3 TRBV6-5 . CASSSYSVSGNTIYF TGTGCCAGCAGTTCCTACAGTGTCTCTGGAAACACCATATATTTT
. TRBJ2-5 TRBV21-1 . CASSKVTFGPGARLFYVETQYF .
. TRBJ2-3 TRBV29-1 . CSVEDPQGMGTDTQYF TGCAGCGTTGAAGATCCACAGGGTATGGGCACAGATACGCAGTATTTT
. TRBJ2-5 TRBV7-8 . CASSLGLRLHEETQYF TGTGCCAGCAGCTTAGGATTACGACTGCATGAAGAGACCCAGTACTTC
. TRBJ2-5 TRBV11-3 TRBD1 CASSQGVETQYF TGTGCCAGCAGCCAGGGGGTAGAGACCCAGTACTTC
. TRBJ2-1 TRBV23-1 TRBD2 CASSRNGTSGRGAYNEQFF TGCGCCAGCAGTCGCAACGGGACTAGCGGGAGAGGGGCGTACAATGAGCAGTTCTTC